The 22 T cell receptor beta chains reported below all come from one sample, sequenced in a study of blood T cell repertoires in COVID-19. TCRdb keeps only in-frame clones here, not all; method: immunoSEQ multiplex PCR. The repertoire holds roughly 160,000 clones, with about four fifths as singletons. The sequenced sample consisted of peripheral blood. These receptors all come from a woman aged 55-69 years with COVID-19, enrolled during active disease.

This rearrangement joins TRBV30 to TRBJ2-7; perhaps TRBD1 as D (6 bases). There are 15 residues in the CDR3. The germline V gene encodes CDR1 GTSNPN and CDR2 SVGIG (reference sequence). V lost 3 bases and J lost 5, with 20 bases in between. As DNA, the CDR3 is TGTGCCTGGAGGCTGAGGGGACAACCTTCCAACGAGCAGTACTTC. It translates to CAWRLRGQPSNEQYF.

The chain recombines TRBV2 with TRBJ1-5; D is uncertain. Germline V CDR1 and CDR2: SNHLY, FYNNEI. V was clipped by 2 bases and J by 4 bases, with 15 bases between them. CDR3 length: 16 amino acids. Here the CDR3 reads CASSEWNVGGNQPQHF. CDR3 DNA: TGTGCCAGCAGTGAATGGAATGTGGGAGGGAATCAGCCCCAGCATTTT.

This clone was counted only a few times. The chain recombines TRBV6-5 with TRBJ1-3; unclear D gene. CDR1 and CDR2 from the germline V gene are MNHEY and SVGAGI. The length of the CDR3 is 16 residues. The germline V and J ends were trimmed by 4 bases and 0 bases, with 13 bases remaining between them. CDR3 protein: CASSLQLSDSGNTIYF. In DNA, the CDR3 is TGTGCCAGCAGTTTACAGCTTTCCGACTCTGGAAACACCATATATTTT.

This rearrangement joins TRBV7-8 to TRBJ1-2; D is unresolved. The CDR3 is made up of 15 amino acids. V was shortened by 2 bases and J by 1 base, with 11 bases between the two germline ends. Germline lookup yields CDR1 SGHVS and CDR2 FQNEAQ. CDR3 coding DNA: TGTGCCAGCAGCTTAAGTGGGCAAATTAACTATGGCTACACCTTC. Translated, it gives CASSLSGQINYGYTF.

V is TRBV19 and J is TRBJ2-3, with 8 bases identical to TRBD2. The CDR3 has 16 amino acids. Germline V gene sequence: CDR1 LNHDA, CDR2 SQIVND (reference sequence). J lost 2 bases, V lost 2 bases, and 6 bases had no gene match. For the CDR3, the DNA is TGTGCCAGTAGTATATCGGGGGGGTTATCCACAGATACGCAGTATTTT. It encodes CASSISGGLSTDTQYF.

V is TRBV27 and J is TRBJ2-1; 10 positions match TRBD2. V shed 1 base and J 9 bases; nucleotides not matched to a gene: 6. Germline V lookup: CDR1 MNHEY, CDR2 SMNVEV (reference sequence). The CDR3 has 15 amino acids. In DNA, the CDR3 is TGTGCCAGCAGTTTATTGAGCGGGGGGGCGGGTGAGCAGTTCTTC. Protein product: CASSLLSGGAGEQFF.

This chain joins TRBV6-1 and TRBJ1-5, with D possibly matching TRBD1 (6 bases). The ends were cut back, 3 bases at V and 4 bases at J, with 13 bases in the middle. The CDR3 is 15 amino acids. CDR1 MNHNS and CDR2 SASEGT come from the germline V gene. This CDR3 is CASSDRQALNQPQHF. The CDR3 coding sequence is TGTGCCAGCAGTGACCGACAGGCCCTTAATCAGCCCCAGCATTTT.

The V gene is TRBV7-8, the J gene TRBJ1-2; 9 bases match TRBD1. CDR3 size: 15 residues. Trimming removed 5 bases from V and 0 bases from J; junction bases left unmatched: 4. Germline V lookup: CDR1 SGHVS, CDR2 FQNEAQ. The CDR3 nucleotides are TGTGCCAGCAGCGGTGACAGGGGGGCTAACTATGGCTACACCTTC. Protein product: CASSGDRGANYGYTF. The full variable domain, in which reference TRBV7-8 and TRBJ1-2 provide the parts outside the CDR3, is GAGVSQSPRYKVAKRGQDVALRCDPISGHVSLFWYQQALGQGPEFLTYFQNEAQLDKSGLPSDRFFAERPEGSVSTLKIQRTQQEDSAVYLCASSGDRGANYGYTFGSGTRLTVV.

The chain links TRBV5-1 to TRBJ1-1; the match to TRBD1 covers 8 bases. This CDR3 has 16 amino acids. Germline loops: CDR1 SGHRS, CDR2 YFSETQ. V lost 4 bases to trimming and J lost 0 bases; unmatched junction nucleotides: 8. The CDR3 DNA sequence: TGCGCCAGCAGCCAGAGTACAGGGGGTCTGAACACTGAAGCTTTCTTT. Encoded protein: CASSQSTGGLNTEAFF.

The sample holds one count of this clone. CDR3 nucleotides: TGTGCCAGCAGCCCGGACAGGGACGTAACTGAAGCTTTCTTT. Its translation: CASSPDRDVTEAFF. The chain uses TRBV7-9 and TRBJ1-1; 8 positions agree with TRBD1. The trim removed 5 bases at V and 5 bases at J, leaving 7 bases unmatched. The CDR3 runs to 14 residues. Germline-derived CDR1 and CDR2 are SEHNR and FQNEAQ (reference sequence).

This sequence joins TRBV5-1 and TRBJ2-3; 7 nucleotides align to TRBD2. Germline V gene sequence: CDR1 SGHRS, CDR2 YFSETQ. The CDR3 is made up of 16 amino acids. The junction had 4 bases not matched to a gene; V was cut back by 0 bases and J by 0 bases. CDR3 in amino acids: CASSLGPAGSTDTQYF. As DNA, the CDR3 is TGCGCCAGCAGCTTGGGTCCAGCGGGGAGCACAGATACGCAGTATTTT.

The chain has TRBV6-5 and TRBJ2-7; 7 nucleotides match TRBD2. The CDR3 is 14 residues long. V lost 7 bases to trimming and J lost 4 bases; unmatched junction nucleotides: 10. Per germline, CDR1 MNHEY and CDR2 SVGAGI. This CDR3 is CASTTKWEGYEQYV. Written as DNA, the CDR3 is TGTGCCAGCACCACAAAGTGGGAGGGATACGAGCAGTACGTC.

The J gene is TRBJ2-2, the V gene TRBV7-2, with TRBD2 matching over 10 bases. This CDR3 spans 14 amino acids. The junction had 5 bases not matched to a gene; V was cut back by 6 bases and J by 7 bases. Germline-derived CDR1 and CDR2 are SGHTA and FQGNSA. DNA of the CDR3: TGTGCCAGCAGACCTAGCGGGAGCGGCGGGGAGCTGTTTTTT. Translating it yields CASRPSGSGGELFF.

This clone came up once. J is TRBJ1-2 and V is TRBV6-2 or TRBV6-3; D uncertain. V was cut by 0 bases and J by 4 bases, with 18 bases left in between. From germline, CDR1 is MNHEY and CDR2 SVGEGT. The CDR3 is made up of 17 amino acids. CDR3 sequence: CASSYSLDSLSGYGYTF. DNA for the CDR3: TGTGCCAGCAGTTACTCTCTGGACTCCCTATCCGGCTATGGCTACACCTTC.

The chain is built from TRBV30 and TRBJ2-5; 7 nucleotides match TRBD2. J lost 7 bases, V lost 2 bases, and 4 bases had no gene match. The V gene's germline CDR1 is GTSNPN and CDR2 SVGIG (reference sequence). The CDR3 is 12 amino acids. The CDR3 nucleotides are TGTGCCTGGAGTCGGGGCGGGGGGACCCAGTACTTC. Its translation: CAWSRGGGTQYF.

This clone was observed a few times. The V and J genes are TRBV7-8 and TRBJ2-2; 7 bases agree with TRBD1. CDR3 length: 15 residues. Germline V gives CDR1 SGHVS, CDR2 FQNEAQ. Trimming at V came to 6 bases and at J to 1 base, leaving 5 bases not matched to a gene. This CDR3 reads CASSGTVGNTGELFF. DNA of the CDR3: TGTGCCAGCAGTGGGACAGTGGGGAACACCGGGGAGCTGTTTTTT.

V and J are TRBV6-6 and TRBJ1-6; D gene unclear. Germline values: CDR1 MNHNY, CDR2 SVGAGI (reference sequence). This CDR3 contains 17 residues. Trimming removed 5 bases from V and 0 bases from J, with 14 bases in between. DNA for the CDR3: TGTGCCAGCAGTCCTCGTCTTGGGAGCTCCTATAATTCACCCCTCCACTTT. This translates into CASSPRLGSSYNSPLHF.

V usage is TRBV28 and J usage is TRBJ2-1, with 9 bases lining up with TRBD1. This CDR3 has 15 amino acids. Germline values: CDR1 MDHEN, CDR2 SYDVKM. V trimming: 6 bases; J trimming: 8 bases; junction bases outside the gene matches: 11. CDR3 loop: CASRFTGQGLDEQFF. The CDR3 DNA sequence: TGTGCCAGCAGGTTTACAGGACAGGGGTTGGATGAGCAGTTCTTC.

V usage is TRBV14 and J usage is TRBJ2-3; 11 bases match TRBD2. The V segment lost 3 bases and the J segment 5 bases; nucleotides outside the gene matches: 13. The CDR3 covers 18 residues. Germline V gene lookup returns CDR1 SGHDN and CDR2 FVKESK. The CDR3 nucleotides read TGTGCCAGCAGCCACGCCGCAATAGCGGGGGGGCTCGGAGATACGCAGTATTTT. This codes for CASSHAAIAGGLGDTQYF. The complete variable domain, with remaining parts taken from reference TRBV14 and TRBJ2-3, reads EAGVTQFPSHSVIEKGQTVTLRCDPISGHDNLYWYRRVMGKEIKFLLHFVKESKQDESGMPNNRFLAERTGGTYSTLKVQPAELEDSGVYFCASSHAAIAGGLGDTQYFGPGTRLTVL.

The chain couples TRBV7-9 to TRBJ2-7, with 7 bases matching TRBD1. CDR3 length: 14 residues. Germline assignment: CDR1 SEHNR and CDR2 FQNEAQ (reference sequence). V shed 5 bases and J 7 bases; nucleotides not matched to a gene: 11. CDR3 DNA sequence: TGTGCCAGCAGCCCCGGGACAGCCCAAAAGGAGCAGTACTTC. Protein product: CASSPGTAQKEQYF.

This chain links TRBV7-9 with TRBJ2-5; the match to TRBD1 covers 10 bases. Trimming removed 1 base from V and 5 bases from J; junction bases left unmatched: 7. The germline V gene encodes CDR1 SEHNR and CDR2 FQNEAQ (reference sequence). This CDR3 contains 16 residues. CDR3: CASSLGDRGDGETQYF. The DNA for the CDR3 is TGTGCCAGCAGCTTAGGGGACAGGGGAGATGGGGAGACCCAGTACTTC. Variable domain in full (rest from reference TRBV7-9 and TRBJ2-5): DTGVSQNPRHKITKRGQNVTFRCDPISEHNRLYWYRQTLGQGPEFLTYFQNEAQLEKSRLLSDRFSAERPKGSFSTLEIQRTEQGDSAMYLCASSLGDRGDGETQYFGPGTRLLVL.

The rearrangement links TRBV7-3 to TRBJ1-3, with TRBD1 matching over 7 bases. V lost 5 bases and J lost 4; bases outside the gene matches: 2. The CDR3 is 13 amino acids. Germline assignment: CDR1 SGHTA and CDR2 FQGTGA. CDR3 sequence reads: CASSLGQGNTIYF. For the CDR3, the DNA is TGTGCCAGCAGCCTGGGACAGGGAAACACCATATATTTT.